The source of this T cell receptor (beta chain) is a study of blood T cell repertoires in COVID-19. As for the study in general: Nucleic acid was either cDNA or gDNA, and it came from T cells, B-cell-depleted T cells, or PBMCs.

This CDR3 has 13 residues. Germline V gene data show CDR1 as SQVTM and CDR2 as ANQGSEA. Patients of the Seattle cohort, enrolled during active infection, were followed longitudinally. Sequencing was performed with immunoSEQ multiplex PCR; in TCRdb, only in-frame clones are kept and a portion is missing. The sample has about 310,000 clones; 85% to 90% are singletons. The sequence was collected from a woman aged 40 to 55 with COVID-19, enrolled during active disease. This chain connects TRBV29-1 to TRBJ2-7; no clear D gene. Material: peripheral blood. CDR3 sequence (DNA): TGCAGTGCAGAGGTGAAAGATCCCTACGAGCAGTACTTC. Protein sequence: CSAEVKDPYEQYF.